The 27 T cell receptor beta chains given below trace back to one sample, sequenced in a study of blood T cell repertoires in COVID-19. The method was immunoSEQ multiplex PCR; TCRdb's version includes in-frame clones alone and lacks a portion of them. The table has 70,000 to 95,000 clones, 85% seen once. Sequenced: peripheral blood. Receptor source: an elderly man with active or convalescent COVID-19.

The chain couples TRBV7-2 to TRBJ1-5; 8 bases are shared with TRBD1. The CDR3 covers 14 residues. V dropped 1 base and J dropped 7; count of bases not matched to a gene: 3. The germline V gene encodes CDR1 SGHTA and CDR2 FQGNSA. CDR3 in DNA: TGTGCCAGCAGCTTAGACAGGGGGAGGCAGCCCCAGCATTTT. Its translation: CASSLDRGRQPQHF.

This clone appeared once. The chain combines TRBV25-1 with TRBJ1-2; perhaps TRBD1 as D (6 bases). This CDR3 spans 12 amino acids. V dropped 7 bases and J dropped 8 bases, with 14 bases sitting between them. CDR1 MGHDK and CDR2 SYGVNS come from the germline V gene. The CDR3 loop reads CASNSGEHGYTF. The CDR3 nucleotides read TGTGCCAGCAATTCAGGGGAACACGGCTACACCTTC.

This chain uses TRBV6-1 with TRBJ1-4; tentatively, D is TRBD1 (6 bases). The length of the CDR3 is 14 residues. Germline CDR1 and CDR2: MNHNS and SASEGT. The V and J ends lost 2 bases and 4 bases respectively, with 8 bases between them. The CDR3 spells CASSEQGHNEKLFF. CDR3 sequence (DNA): TGTGCCAGCAGTGAACAGGGGCATAATGAAAAACTGTTTTTT.

The CDR3 loop reads CASSESTGVEAFF. As DNA, the CDR3 is TGCGCCAGCAGTGAGTCGACAGGTGTAGAAGCTTTCTTT. The chain employs TRBV10-2 and TRBJ1-1, with D perhaps matching TRBD1 (6 bases). The CDR3 contains 13 residues. V was trimmed by 0 bases and J by 8 bases, leaving 10 bases between them. In germline, CDR1 is WSHSY, CDR2 SAAADI.

The chain has TRBV6-6 and TRBJ2-3; unclear D gene. Germline V gene data show CDR1 as MNHNY and CDR2 as SVGAGI (reference sequence). Trimming pared 5 bases from V and 1 base from J, leaving 13 bases between. The CDR3 length is 15 residues. CDR3 DNA: TGTGCCAGCAGTCGATTTGGCAGTCGCACAGATACGCAGTATTTT. Translated: CASSRFGSRTDTQYF.

The chain has TRBV19 and TRBJ2-7; 7 nucleotides agree with TRBD2. The V gene's germline CDR1 is LNHDA and CDR2 SQIVND (reference sequence). The ends lost 3 bases at V and 2 bases at J; junction bases unmatched: 4. There are 14 residues in the CDR3. DNA for the CDR3: TGTGCCAGTAGTATCCGAGCGGGAACCTACGAGCAGTACGTC. Translated, it gives CASSIRAGTYEQYV.

V usage is TRBV6-2 or TRBV6-3 and J usage is TRBJ2-1, with TRBD2 matching 10 bases. The CDR3 runs 16 residues. CDR1 and CDR2 from the germline V gene are MNHEY and SVGEGT. After removal of 2 bases from V and 6 bases from J, the junction contained 7 bases not matched to a gene. CDR3: CASSYLQRGGINEQFF. The CDR3 coding sequence is TGTGCCAGCAGTTACCTCCAGCGGGGGGGGATCAATGAGCAGTTCTTC.

The V and J genes are TRBV7-2 and TRBJ2-1; TRBD2 matches 9 bases. The CDR3 sequence is 14 residues long. Germline V gene sequence: CDR1 SGHTA, CDR2 FQGNSA. V trimming: 1 base; J trimming: 8 bases; junction bases outside the gene matches: 3. CDR3 coding DNA: TGTGCCAGCAGCTTAGGGACTAGCGTGGATGAGCAGTTCTTC. This sequence encodes CASSLGTSVDEQFF. Filled out from reference TRBV7-2 and TRBJ2-1, the complete variable domain reads GAGVSQSPSNKVTEKGKDVELRCDPISGHTALYWYRQSLGQGLEFLIYFQGNSAPDKSGLPSDRFSAERTGGSVSTLTIQRTQQEDSAVYLCASSLGTSVDEQFFGPGTRLTVL.

The chain recombines TRBV15 with TRBJ2-1; TRBD2 matches at 7 bases. The V gene end was trimmed by 1 base and the J gene end by 0 bases; junction bases not matched to a gene: 0. Germline CDR1 LNHNV, CDR2 YYDKDF (reference sequence). The CDR3 runs to 15 residues. The CDR3 region has the DNA TGTGCCACCAGCAGAGGCGGGAGCTCCTACAATGAGCAGTTCTTC. It codes for CATSRGGSSYNEQFF.

The chain combines TRBV21-1 with TRBJ1-6; the table's D gene call, TRBD1, was not cross checked with the DNA. TRBV21-1 is labeled a pseudogene. CDR3 length: 15 residues. The CDR3 spells CASGNEDRENSPLHF. The CDR3, as DNA: TGTGCCAGCGGGAATGAGGACAGGGAGAATTCACCCCTCCACTTT.

The chain recombines TRBV5-1 with TRBJ1-1; D unresolved. The V and J ends lost 1 base and 6 bases respectively, with 10 bases between them. The CDR3 has 13 amino acids. The germline CDR1 and CDR2 sequences are SGHRS and YFSETQ. The CDR3 sequence is CASSLSQVSEAFF. The CDR3, as DNA: TGCGCCAGCAGCTTGTCCCAGGTCTCTGAAGCTTTCTTT.

The chain has TRBV6-1 and TRBJ2-7; D remains unclear. This CDR3 has 14 residues. Trimming removed 0 bases at V and 4 bases at J, with 10 bases between. CDR1 is MNHNS and CDR2 is SASEGT in the germline V gene. CDR3 sequence: CASSEARVEYEQYV. CDR3 coding DNA: TGTGCCAGCAGTGAAGCGCGAGTCGAGTACGAGCAGTACGTC.

In its sample, this clone was seen once. The gene calls are TRBV6-5 and TRBJ2-1; 13 nucleotides align to TRBD2. V dropped 5 bases and J dropped 11; count of bases not matched to a gene: 9. Germline-derived CDR1 and CDR2 are MNHEY and SVGAGI. The CDR3 runs 15 residues. The CDR3 sequence is CASSRGGLAGPKQFF. The DNA for the CDR3 is TGTGCCAGCAGTCGTGGGGGACTAGCGGGACCGAAGCAGTTCTTC.

The genes are TRBV3-1 (or the pseudogene TRBV3-2) and TRBJ1-6, with D possibly TRBD1 on 6 matching bases. The CDR3 has 17 residues. The V end was cut by 3 bases, the J end by 7 bases, with 19 bases between. Germline-derived CDR1 and CDR2 are LGHDT and YNNKEL (reference sequence). Here the CDR3 DNA reads TGTGCCAGCAGCCAGAGGGCAGGGGTAAAAGTGAATTCACCCCTCCACTTT. As protein: CASSQRAGVKVNSPLHF.

This sequence joins TRBV28 and TRBJ2-3, with TRBD2 identical over 7 bases. V lost 5 bases to trimming and J lost 6 bases; unmatched junction nucleotides: 14. Germline V gives CDR1 MDHEN, CDR2 SYDVKM. The CDR3 covers 16 residues. CDR3 residues: CASSDRSGAQQDTQYF. CDR3 sequence (DNA): TGTGCCAGCAGTGATAGAAGCGGGGCCCAGCAGGATACGCAGTATTTT. The whole variable domain, filled in from reference TRBV28 and TRBJ2-3, reads DVKVTQSSRYLVKRTGEKVFLECVQDMDHENMFWYRQDPGLGLRLIYFSYDVKMKEKGDIPEGYSVSREKKERFSLILESASTNQTSMYLCASSDRSGAQQDTQYFGPGTRLTVL.

This clone has only one observation. This chain joins TRBV3-1 (or the pseudogene TRBV3-2) and TRBJ1-2, with TRBD1 matching 7 bases. V lost 1 base, J lost 7 bases, and 6 bases stayed unmatched. Germline assignment: CDR1 LGHDT and CDR2 YNNKEL (reference sequence). The CDR3 sequence is 14 residues long. CDR3 sequence: CASSQVTGSSGYTF. The CDR3, as DNA: TGTGCCAGCAGCCAAGTGACAGGGTCGAGTGGCTACACCTTC.

V is TRBV7-9 and J is TRBJ2-5; 7 positions match TRBD1. Germline lookup yields CDR1 SEHNR and CDR2 FQNEAQ (reference sequence). V lost 0 bases to trimming and J lost 5 bases; unmatched junction nucleotides: 9. The CDR3 spans 16 residues. The DNA of the CDR3 is TGTGCCAGCAGCTTAGCCCCGGGACAGAACAAGGAGACCCAGTACTTC. Protein: CASSLAPGQNKETQYF.

This rearrangement joins TRBV14 to TRBJ2-7, with 9 bases fitting TRBD2. This CDR3 comprises 15 residues. Trimming cost V 0 bases and J 6 bases; bases outside gene matches: 6. Germline assignment: CDR1 SGHDN and CDR2 FVKESK. The CDR3: CASSQDVVAGVEQYV. The CDR3 nucleotides are TGTGCCAGCAGCCAAGATGTCGTAGCGGGAGTCGAGCAGTACGTC.

As DNA, the CDR3 is TGTGCCAGCATCAGACCGGGACTGTACTCTGGAAACACCATATATTTT. Its protein product is CASIRPGLYSGNTIYF. The rearrangement links TRBV27 to TRBJ1-3; tentatively, D is TRBD1 (5 bases). This CDR3 has 16 amino acids. Per the germline V gene, CDR1 is MNHEY and CDR2 is SMNVEV (reference sequence). Between the trimmed V and J ends, which lost 7 bases and 0 bases, there was a span of 16 bases.

V is TRBV3-1 (or the pseudogene TRBV3-2) and J is TRBJ1-4; the D is unclear. V lost 4 bases and J 7 bases, leaving 10 bases between the germline ends. The CDR3 consists of 13 residues. Germline V gene sequence: CDR1 LGHDT, CDR2 YNNKEL (reference sequence). The CDR3 here is CASSLGETEKLFF. In nucleotides, the CDR3 is TGTGCCAGCAGCCTCGGAGAGACTGAAAAACTGTTTTTT.

This chain links TRBV5-6 with TRBJ2-1; TRBD2 aligns across 8 bases. The CDR3 has 16 amino acids. Germline V gene sequence: CDR1 SGHDT, CDR2 YYEEEE. Trimming removed 4 bases from V and 0 bases from J; junction bases left unmatched: 6. CDR3 bases: TGTGCCAGCAGCCGTAGCGGGATGAGCTCCTACAATGAGCAGTTCTTC. This codes for CASSRSGMSSYNEQFF.

The chain carries TRBV19 and TRBJ1-1, with 7 bases lining up with TRBD1. Trimming cost V 3 bases and J 1 base; bases outside gene matches: 5. CDR1 is LNHDA and CDR2 is SQIVND in the germline V gene (reference sequence). The CDR3 is made up of 15 amino acids. CDR3 nucleotide sequence: TGTGCCAGTAGTATCGCCGGGACAGCGAACACTGAAGCTTTCTTT. Its protein is CASSIAGTANTEAFF.

The chain couples TRBV15 to TRBJ2-7; D may be TRBD2 (6 bases). The CDR3 has 14 residues. The germline gives CDR1 LNHNV, CDR2 YYDKDF (reference sequence). Deletions cut 0 bases from V and 6 bases from J, with 12 bases between. The CDR3 DNA follows: TGTGCCACCAGCAGAGACCATAGCGGTATCGAGCAGTACGTC. This gives the protein CATSRDHSGIEQYV.

V gene TRBV3-1 (or the pseudogene TRBV3-2) combines with J gene TRBJ1-2; tentative D call: TRBD1 (6 bases). V lost 1 base to trimming and J lost 4 bases, with 10 bases between them. Germline CDR1 LGHDT, CDR2 YNNKEL (reference sequence). This CDR3 is built from 14 residues. The CDR3 region has the DNA TGTGCCAGCAGCCAAGCAGGGGTTGGCTATGGCTACACCTTC. It encodes CASSQAGVGYGYTF.

The gene calls are TRBV6-1 and TRBJ1-3; D gene unclear. Germline V gene data show CDR1 as MNHNS and CDR2 as SASEGT. The CDR3 runs to 14 residues. V shed 1 base and J shed 4 bases, with 8 bases lying between them. The CDR3 is CASSEVGLGNTIYF. In nucleotides, the CDR3 is TGTGCCAGCAGTGAAGTAGGACTGGGAAACACCATATATTTT.

This clone has just a few counts. The V call is TRBV29-1, the J call TRBJ2-3; D gene unclear. The CDR3 is 13 amino acids. V lost 4 bases to trimming and J lost 2 bases, with 10 bases between them. Germline V gene sequence: CDR1 SQVTM, CDR2 ANQGSEA. CDR3 coding DNA: TGCAGCGTTGGCGGCACTTACACAGATACGCAGTATTTT. As protein: CSVGGTYTDTQYF.

V gene TRBV5-1 combines with J gene TRBJ1-2; D might be TRBD1 (5 bases). Trimming removed 0 bases at V and 3 bases at J, with 9 bases between. Germline V gene sequence: CDR1 SGHRS, CDR2 YFSETQ. The length of the CDR3 is 14 residues. The CDR3 DNA reads TGCGCCAGCAGCTTGGTCGGGGGGGACTATGGCTACACCTTC. Protein sequence: CASSLVGGDYGYTF.